The 15 T cell receptor beta chains below were found in one sample sequenced in a study of T cell responses to AZD1222 COVID-19 vaccine. Clones were sequenced by immunoSEQ multiplex PCR, and TCRdb holds only the in-frame ones, with some missing. Among about 130,000 clones listed, around 90% were seen once. This sample comprised peripheral blood, obtained on day 0 of AZD1222 vaccination. The receptors derive from an adult in good health.

This clone was picked up a small number of times. The V and J genes are TRBV5-1 and TRBJ1-1; tentatively, D is TRBD1 (5 bases). V gave up 2 bases and J gave up 1 base, with 15 bases separating them. Germline CDR1 and CDR2: SGHRS and YFSETQ. The CDR3 has 16 residues. The DNA for the CDR3 is TGCGCCAGCAGCTTTACGGGGGTCAGGCAGAACACTGAAGCTTTCTTT. Protein sequence: CASSFTGVRQNTEAFF. Drawing the rest from reference TRBV5-1 and TRBJ1-1, the complete variable domain is KAGVTQTPRYLIKTRGQQVTLSCSPISGHRSVSWYQQTPGQGLQFLFEYFSETQRNKGNFPGRFSGRQFSNSRSEMNVSTLELGDSALYLCASSFTGVRQNTEAFFGQGTRLTVV.

The V and J genes are TRBV24-1 and TRBJ2-2; D unresolved. Germline V gene data show CDR1 as KGHDR and CDR2 as SFDVKD. The CDR3 sequence is 14 residues long. V was clipped by 5 bases and J by 3 bases, with 9 bases between them. The CDR3 spells CATSVNSYTGELFF. The CDR3 DNA follows: TGTGCCACCAGTGTAAACAGCTACACCGGGGAGCTGTTTTTT.

This clone was detected a few times. The genes are TRBV19 and TRBJ2-4, with TRBD2 matching over 9 bases. Germline-derived CDR1 and CDR2 are LNHDA and SQIVND (reference sequence). With V trimmed by 4 bases and J by 7 bases, 8 bases remained unmatched. This CDR3 is 15 amino acids long. The CDR3 reads CASSKRGEVRNIQYF. CDR3 DNA: TGTGCCAGTAGTAAGCGGGGGGAAGTGAGGAACATTCAGTACTTC.

The V call is TRBV28, the J call TRBJ2-2; the match to TRBD2 covers 8 bases. The V gene end was trimmed by 4 bases and the J gene end by 0 bases; junction bases not matched to a gene: 10. Germline V gives CDR1 MDHEN, CDR2 SYDVKM. The CDR3 has 18 amino acids. CDR3 sequence (DNA): TGTGCCAGCAGTTCGGTCCGCGGGAGGAGAGCGAACACCGGGGAGCTGTTTTTT. Its translation: CASSSVRGRRANTGELFF.

The chain carries TRBV19 and TRBJ1-1; D may be TRBD1 (5 bases). Germline CDR1 is LNHDA and CDR2 is SQIVND (reference sequence). V was shortened by 5 bases and J by 4 bases, with 14 bases between the two germline ends. The CDR3 runs 14 residues. The CDR3 region is CASSATVDVTEAFF. As DNA, the CDR3 is TGTGCCAGTAGTGCGACAGTTGACGTCACTGAAGCTTTCTTT.

This clone appeared a single time. The chain joins TRBV5-5 to TRBJ2-2, with a weak D call TRBD1 (5 bases). Germline CDR1 is SGHKS and CDR2 is YYEKEE (reference sequence). The CDR3 consists of 15 residues. Trimming removed 1 base at V and 1 base at J, with 8 bases between. DNA of the CDR3: TGTGCCAGCAGCTTGCGGACATTGAACACCGGGGAGCTGTTTTTT. It encodes CASSLRTLNTGELFF.

The rearrangement links TRBV24-1 to TRBJ2-7, with D hard to call. This CDR3 has 14 residues. V was clipped by 8 bases and J by 7 bases, with 20 bases between them. Germline values: CDR1 KGHDR, CDR2 SFDVKD. CDR3 bases: TGTGCCACCATATGGGGTCAGTGGCGTTGTGAGCAGTACTTC. Residues: CATIWGQWRCEQYF.

The V and J genes are TRBV10-3 and TRBJ1-5; 9 bases fit TRBD1. This CDR3 is 14 amino acids long. The V gene end was trimmed by 8 bases and the J gene end by 2 bases; junction bases not matched to a gene: 4. Germline loops: CDR1 ENHRY, CDR2 SYGVKD. The CDR3: CAISDRGGNQPQHF. The DNA of the CDR3 is TGTGCCATCTCGGACAGGGGAGGCAATCAGCCCCAGCATTTT.

This chain joins TRBV2 and TRBJ1-1; D perhaps matches TRBD1 (5 bases). The V gene's germline CDR1 is SNHLY and CDR2 FYNNEI. The V end was cut by 6 bases, the J end by 3 bases, with 5 bases between. The CDR3 extends over 11 amino acids. The CDR3 coding sequence is TGTGCCAGCAGGGGGGACACTGAAGCTTTCTTT. Translated: CASRGDTEAFF.

This sequence joins TRBV3-1 (or the pseudogene TRBV3-2) and TRBJ1-1; D is unresolved. This CDR3 spans 14 amino acids. In germline, CDR1 is LGHDT, CDR2 YNNKEL (reference sequence). Trimming pared 2 bases from V and 0 bases from J, leaving 7 bases between. CDR3 nucleotides: TGTGCCAGCAGCCAATCAGACCTGAACACTGAAGCTTTCTTT. Residues: CASSQSDLNTEAFF.

The sample holds one count of this clone. This chain connects TRBV27 to TRBJ1-6, with 7 bases matching TRBD1. The CDR3 is made up of 15 amino acids. The germline V gene encodes CDR1 MNHEY and CDR2 SMNVEV (reference sequence). The V segment lost 1 base and the J segment 10 bases; nucleotides outside the gene matches: 7. CDR3 loop: CASSLYGEQGSPLHF. CDR3 DNA sequence: TGTGCCAGCAGTTTATATGGGGAACAGGGGTCACCCCTCCACTTT.

This chain uses TRBV9 with TRBJ2-3; D perhaps matches TRBD1 (5 bases). Looked up from germline, CDR1 is SGDLS and CDR2 is YYNGEE. The CDR3 runs to 15 residues. V gave up 2 bases and J gave up 2 bases, with 12 bases separating them. CDR3 protein: CASSVEDTVTDTQYF. DNA for the CDR3: TGTGCCAGCAGCGTTGAGGACACCGTCACAGATACGCAGTATTTT.

The rearrangement links TRBV24-1 to TRBJ1-5; the match to TRBD1 covers 8 bases. Germline CDR1 and CDR2: KGHDR and SFDVKD. This CDR3 contains 16 residues. J gave up 5 bases and V 5 bases, and 10 bases lay outside the gene matches. The DNA for the CDR3 is TGTGCCACCAGTGGACCCGGACAGGGAGGGGATCAGCCCCAGCATTTT. Translating it yields CATSGPGQGGDQPQHF.

This rearrangement joins TRBV30 to TRBJ1-1, with D unclear. Trimming removed 3 bases from V and 9 bases from J, with 11 bases in between. The CDR3 consists of 11 residues. Germline CDR1 is GTSNPN and CDR2 is SVGIG (reference sequence). The CDR3 nucleotides are TGTGCCTGGAGCTCTGGGTTACAAGCTTTCTTT. Translation: CAWSSGLQAFF.

This clone came up a few times. The chain employs TRBV7-2 and TRBJ2-5, with unresolved D. The CDR3 is made up of 14 amino acids. Trimming took 9 bases from V and 2 from J, leaving 16 bases between them. Germline CDR1 SGHTA, CDR2 FQGNSA. The CDR3 here is CASTLGAFQETQYF. The CDR3 DNA reads TGTGCCAGTACCCTGGGTGCCTTTCAAGAGACCCAGTACTTC.